The present T cell receptor (beta chain) was sequenced within a study of T cell repertoires in cytomegalovirus infection. Study-level results: HLA-C-restricted CMV clonotypes gave the most frequent clonotype in two of eight donors.

The V end lost 6 bases, the J end lost 8 bases, and 14 bases lay between the germline ends. Germline CDR1 reads MDHEN; CDR2 reads SYDVKM. This CDR3 has 13 amino acids. One entry per CDR3 protein results from TCRdb running MiXCR on the reads. The data contain 250,000 to 300,000 distinct CDR3 sequences, 20% to 30% of them singletons. As concerns this clonotype: The antigen remains undetermined.

The rearrangement uses TRBV28 and TRBJ2-1; D could derive from TRBD1 or TRBD2 (5 bases each). The sample comprised PBMCs. The source is a human donor in good health (CMV status not recorded). Some clones in this sample may be carry-over from other donors' samples. The CDR3 nucleotides are TGTGCCAGCAGGTCCCACCGGGACGATGAGCAGTTCTTC. It encodes CASRSHRDDEQFF.